The source of this T cell receptor beta chain is a study of T-cell reconstitution after alpha-beta-depleted transplantation in children. Findings and caveats of the study: Newly produced T cells mostly accounted for T-cell counts and diversity one year post-transplant. Some patients owed their high day-60 TCRbeta diversity to surviving recipient T cells and thymic progenitors. Several hundred expanded graft clones reportedly were the source of alpha-beta T cells about two months after transplant.

There are many counts of this clonotype. The antigen is not known. A library of TCRbeta sequences, prepared with unique molecular identifiers, was generated. TCRdb independently ran MiXCR on the PCR reads; one entry per CDR3 protein. The table has around 110,000 distinct CDR3 sequences, 10% seen once. After removal of 8 bases from V and 2 bases from J, the junction contained 11 bases not matched to a gene. From germline, CDR1 is SNHLY and CDR2 FYNNEI. The CDR3 sequence is 15 residues long. Here the sequenced sample was PBMCs, taken before TCRalphabeta/CD19-depleted stem cell transplant. The rearrangement links TRBV2 to TRBJ2-7, with 8 bases identical to TRBD2. This receptor was identified in a boy aged 2 to 10 with acute lymphoblastic leukemia, due to receive a stem cell transplant. The CDR3 protein is CASQEAGAHPYEQYF. CDR3 DNA sequence: TGTGCCAGCCAAGAAGCGGGAGCTCATCCCTACGAGCAGTACTTC.